Below, 16 T cell receptor beta chains from the same sample are listed, as sequenced in a study of T cell responses to AZD1222 COVID-19 vaccine. Data came from immunoSEQ multiplex PCR; TCRdb stores just in-frame clones and leaves some out. The sample records approximately 100,000 clones, roughly 89% being singletons. This specimen was peripheral blood, taken on day 0 of AZD1222 vaccination. The receptor source for this set is an adult in good health.

The chain combines TRBV28 with TRBJ1-2, with D hard to call. V was pared by 6 bases and J by 8 bases, with 13 bases between. The CDR3 spans 12 residues. Germline CDR1 and CDR2: MDHEN and SYDVKM. CDR3 sequence reads: CASSRVGEGYTF. In DNA, the CDR3 is TGTGCCAGCAGCCGCGTCGGCGAGGGCTACACCTTC.

In this sample, this clone turned up many times. This sequence joins TRBV7-3 and TRBJ2-3; the D is unclear. Germline V gene lookup returns CDR1 SGHTA and CDR2 FQGTGA. The CDR3 runs 16 residues. V lost 4 bases to trimming and J lost 2 bases, with 16 bases between them. The CDR3 sequence: CASSSYFSPNTDTQYF. The DNA for the CDR3 is TGTGCCAGCAGCTCGTACTTTTCCCCGAACACAGATACGCAGTATTTT. The full variable domain, rest sourced from reference TRBV7-3 and TRBJ2-3, is GAGVSQTPSNKVTEKGKYVELRCDPISGHTALYWYRQSLGQGPEFLIYFQGTGAADDSGLPNDRFFAVRPEGSVSTLKIQRTERGDSAVYLCASSSYFSPNTDTQYFGPGTRLTVL.

This clone is medium-sized in the sample. V usage is TRBV27 and J usage is TRBJ2-1; 9 positions agree with TRBD2. The CDR3 is 15 residues long. The V gene's germline CDR1 is MNHEY and CDR2 SMNVEV (reference sequence). Trimming removed 4 bases from V and 7 bases from J; junction bases left unmatched: 8. The CDR3 reads CASSSSGSGRNEQFF. In DNA, the CDR3 is TGTGCCAGCAGTTCCTCGGGTAGCGGGAGAAATGAGCAGTTCTTC.

CDR3 nucleotide sequence: TGTGCCAGCAGCTCACCCCCGTCCGAGCAGTACTTC. Translated, it gives CASSSPPSEQYF. This chain uses TRBV7-2 with TRBJ2-7, with D hard to call. Trimming took off 4 bases at V and 6 bases at J, with 10 bases between the two ends. This CDR3 is 12 amino acids long. Germline-derived CDR1 and CDR2 are SGHTA and FQGNSA.

The V call is TRBV3-1 (or the pseudogene TRBV3-2), the J call TRBJ1-1; 9 bases agree with TRBD1. The CDR3 has 16 residues. Per the germline V gene, CDR1 is LGHDT and CDR2 is YNNKEL (reference sequence). Losses at the gene ends were 4 bases for V and 0 bases for J; bases not matched to a gene: 6. In DNA form, the CDR3 reads TGTGCCAGCAGCCCACGGACAGGGGCCTTGAACACTGAAGCTTTCTTT. The encoded protein is CASSPRTGALNTEAFF.

J is TRBJ2-7 and V is TRBV7-2, with 8 bases identical to TRBD1. The V gene's germline CDR1 is SGHTA and CDR2 FQGNSA. There are 16 residues in the CDR3. J lost 4 bases, V lost 5 bases, and 13 bases had no gene match. DNA for the CDR3: TGTGCCAGCAGCCCCTCCCGGGACAGGACCGGATACGAGCAGTACTTC. Translating it yields CASSPSRDRTGYEQYF.

This chain connects TRBV20-1 to TRBJ2-5; 8 positions match TRBD1. CDR1 DFQATT and CDR2 SNEGSKA come from the germline V gene (reference sequence). The CDR3 has 11 amino acids. CDR3 sequence (DNA): TGCTCTGGACAGGGTGGAGAGACCCAGTACTTC. Its translation is CSGQGGETQYF.

The J gene is TRBJ1-1, the V gene TRBV30, with D unresolved. The CDR3 totals 13 residues. Germline V gives CDR1 GTSNPN, CDR2 SVGIG (reference sequence). V dropped 0 bases and J dropped 1 base, with 6 bases sitting between them. Here the CDR3 DNA reads TGTGCCTGGAGTGTAATGGGGAACACTGAAGCTTTCTTT. Protein sequence: CAWSVMGNTEAFF.

This clone has a single count. V usage is TRBV10-2 and J usage is TRBJ1-1; D is possibly TRBD1 (5 bases). Germline V gene lookup returns CDR1 WSHSY and CDR2 SAAADI. With 6 bases removed from V and 3 bases from J, the gap between germline ends came to 11 bases. The CDR3 runs to 13 residues. The CDR3 region has the DNA TGCGCCAGCAGGTCCTGGGGGGACACTGAAGCTTTCTTT. It specifies CASRSWGDTEAFF.

The chain is built from TRBV7-9 and TRBJ1-3; TRBD1 might be the D (6 bases). The CDR3 totals 16 residues. Trimming took 4 bases from V and 2 from J, leaving 15 bases between them. Germline values: CDR1 SEHNR, CDR2 FQNEAQ (reference sequence). The CDR3 here is CASSSPLQGTGNTIYF. CDR3 sequence (DNA): TGTGCCAGCAGCTCACCCCTCCAGGGGACTGGAAACACCATATATTTT.

The gene calls are TRBV9 and TRBJ2-7; the match to TRBD2 covers 8 bases. The CDR3 is 14 amino acids. The germline V gene has CDR1 SGDLS and CDR2 YYNGEE. The J segment lost 3 bases and the V segment lost 3 bases, leaving 5 bases of the junction unmatched. The CDR3 nucleotides read TGTGCCAGCAGCGAGGCGGGGGGAAGCTACGAGCAGTACTTC. It is translated as CASSEAGGSYEQYF.

This chain uses TRBV6-6 with TRBJ1-2, with D perhaps matching TRBD1 (6 bases). The germline V gene has CDR1 MNHNY and CDR2 SVGAGI (reference sequence). CDR3 size: 12 residues. Trimming removed 4 bases at V and 7 bases at J, with 10 bases between. The CDR3: CASSSTGFGYTF. CDR3 nucleotides: TGTGCCAGCAGTTCGACAGGTTTTGGCTACACCTTC.

The J gene is TRBJ2-7, the V gene TRBV2; maybe TRBD2 (6 bases). V was shortened by 8 bases and J by 3 bases, with 17 bases between the two germline ends. Germline V CDR1 and CDR2: SNHLY, FYNNEI. This CDR3 is built from 14 residues. The CDR3 reads CASARETFRYEQYF. The CDR3 DNA is TGTGCCAGCGCCCGGGAGACCTTTCGCTACGAGCAGTACTTC. Full variable domain (outside the CDR3, taken from reference TRBV2 and TRBJ2-7): EPEVTQTPSHQVTQMGQEVILRCVPISNHLYFYWYRQILGQKVEFLVSFYNNEISEKSEIFDDQFSVERPDGSNFTLKIRSTKLEDSAMYFCASARETFRYEQYFGPGTRLTVT.

The J gene is TRBJ2-2, the V gene TRBV9; D gene ambiguous. CDR1 is SGDLS, CDR2 YYNGEE, per germline. Trimming cost V 5 bases and J 0 bases, with 11 bases left between them. The CDR3 is 15 amino acids. The CDR3, as DNA: TGTGCCAGCAGGCGAACCCGAGCGAACACCGGGGAGCTGTTTTTT. Amino acids: CASRRTRANTGELFF.

The genes are TRBV9 and TRBJ2-2; no firm D call. Per the germline V gene, CDR1 is SGDLS and CDR2 is YYNGEE. The CDR3 is 14 amino acids. Trimming stripped 8 bases from V and 0 bases from J, with 11 bases between. The DNA of the CDR3 is TGTGCCAGTGGGGTGAGTGCGAACACCGGGGAGCTGTTTTTT. Protein: CASGVSANTGELFF. The full variable domain, its missing parts supplied by reference TRBV9 and TRBJ2-2, is DSGVTQTPKHLITATGQRVTLRCSPRSGDLSVYWYQQSLDQGLQFLIQYYNGEERAKGNILERFSAQQFPDLHSELNLSSLELGDSALYFCASGVSANTGELFFGEGSRLTVL.

This clone was counted once. V usage is TRBV5-1 and J usage is TRBJ2-2, with D possibly being TRBD1 (6 bases). Per germline, CDR1 SGHRS and CDR2 YFSETQ. CDR3 length: 14 residues. V lost 2 bases and J 9 bases, leaving 14 bases between the germline ends. Here the CDR3 reads CASSLQGASRELFF. CDR3 DNA: TGCGCCAGCAGCTTACAGGGTGCCTCCCGGGAGCTGTTTTTT.